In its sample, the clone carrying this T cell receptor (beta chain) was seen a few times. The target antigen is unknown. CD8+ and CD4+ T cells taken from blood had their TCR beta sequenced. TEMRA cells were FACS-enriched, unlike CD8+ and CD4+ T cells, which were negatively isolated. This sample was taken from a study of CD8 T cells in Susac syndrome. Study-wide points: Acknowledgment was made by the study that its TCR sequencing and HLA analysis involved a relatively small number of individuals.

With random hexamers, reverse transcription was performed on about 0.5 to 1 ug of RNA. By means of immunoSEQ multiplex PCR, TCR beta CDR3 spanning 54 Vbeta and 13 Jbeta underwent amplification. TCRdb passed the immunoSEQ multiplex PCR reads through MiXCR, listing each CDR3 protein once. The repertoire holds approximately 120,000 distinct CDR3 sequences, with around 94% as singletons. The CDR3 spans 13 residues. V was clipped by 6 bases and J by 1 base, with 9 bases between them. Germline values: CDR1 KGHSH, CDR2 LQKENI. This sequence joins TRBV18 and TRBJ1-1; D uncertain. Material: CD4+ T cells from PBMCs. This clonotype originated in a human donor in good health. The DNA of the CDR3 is TGTGCCAGCTCGGGCAGGCAGAACACTGAAGCTTTCTTT. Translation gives CASSGRQNTEAFF.